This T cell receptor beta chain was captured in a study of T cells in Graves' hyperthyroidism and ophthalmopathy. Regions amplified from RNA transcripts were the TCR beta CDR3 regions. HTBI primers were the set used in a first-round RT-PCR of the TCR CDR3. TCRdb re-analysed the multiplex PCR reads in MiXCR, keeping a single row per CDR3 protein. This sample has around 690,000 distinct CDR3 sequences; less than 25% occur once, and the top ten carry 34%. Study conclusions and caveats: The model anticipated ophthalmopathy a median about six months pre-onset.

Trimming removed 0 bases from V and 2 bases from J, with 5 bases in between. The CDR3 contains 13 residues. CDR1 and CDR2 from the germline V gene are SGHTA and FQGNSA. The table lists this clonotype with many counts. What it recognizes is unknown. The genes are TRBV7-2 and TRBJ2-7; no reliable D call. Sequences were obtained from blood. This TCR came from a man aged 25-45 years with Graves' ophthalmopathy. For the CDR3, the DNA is TGTGCCAGCAGCTTAGCATATGCCTACGAGCAGTACTTC. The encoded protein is CASSLAYAYEQYF.